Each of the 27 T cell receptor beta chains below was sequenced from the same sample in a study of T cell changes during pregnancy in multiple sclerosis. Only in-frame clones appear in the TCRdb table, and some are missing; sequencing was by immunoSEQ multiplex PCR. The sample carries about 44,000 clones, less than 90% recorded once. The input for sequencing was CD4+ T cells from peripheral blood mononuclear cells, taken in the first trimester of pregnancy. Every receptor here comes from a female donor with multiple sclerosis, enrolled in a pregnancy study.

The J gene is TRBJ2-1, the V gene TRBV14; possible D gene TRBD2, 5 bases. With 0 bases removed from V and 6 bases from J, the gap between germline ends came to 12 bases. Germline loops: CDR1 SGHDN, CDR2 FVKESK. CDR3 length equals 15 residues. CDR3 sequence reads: CASSQDSTRVNEQFF. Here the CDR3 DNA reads TGTGCCAGCAGCCAAGATAGTACTAGAGTCAATGAGCAGTTCTTC.

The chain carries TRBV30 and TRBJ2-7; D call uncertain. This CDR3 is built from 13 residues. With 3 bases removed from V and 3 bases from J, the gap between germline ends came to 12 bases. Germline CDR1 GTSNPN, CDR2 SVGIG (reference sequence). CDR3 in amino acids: CAWSPARFYEQYF. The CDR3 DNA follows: TGTGCCTGGAGCCCTGCCAGGTTCTACGAGCAGTACTTC.

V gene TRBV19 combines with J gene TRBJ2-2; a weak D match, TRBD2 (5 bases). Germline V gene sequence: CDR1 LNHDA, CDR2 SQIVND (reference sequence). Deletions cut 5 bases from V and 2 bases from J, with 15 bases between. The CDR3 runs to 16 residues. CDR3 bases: TGTGCCAGTAGTCCGAGGACGGGGATTAACACCGGGGAGCTGTTTTTT. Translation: CASSPRTGINTGELFF.

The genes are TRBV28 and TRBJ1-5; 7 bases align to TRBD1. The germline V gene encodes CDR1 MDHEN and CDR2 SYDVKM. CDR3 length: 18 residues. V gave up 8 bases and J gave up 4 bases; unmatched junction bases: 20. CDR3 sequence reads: CASLPHTFGTAFNQPQHF. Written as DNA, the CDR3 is TGTGCCAGCCTACCCCACACCTTCGGGACAGCGTTTAATCAGCCCCAGCATTTT.

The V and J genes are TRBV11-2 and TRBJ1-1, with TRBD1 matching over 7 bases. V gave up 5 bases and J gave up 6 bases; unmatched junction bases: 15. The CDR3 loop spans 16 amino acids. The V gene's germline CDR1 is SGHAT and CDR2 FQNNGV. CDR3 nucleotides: TGTGCCAGCAGCCCCCTGACAGGGCAGGGTTGGTCTGAAGCTTTCTTT. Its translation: CASSPLTGQGWSEAFF.

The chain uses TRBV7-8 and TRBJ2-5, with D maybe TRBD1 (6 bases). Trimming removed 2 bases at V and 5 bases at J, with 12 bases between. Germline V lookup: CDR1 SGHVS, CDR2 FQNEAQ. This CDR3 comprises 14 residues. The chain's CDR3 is CASSLQGSWETQYF. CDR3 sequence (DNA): TGTGCCAGCAGCTTACAGGGGTCATGGGAGACCCAGTACTTC.

For the CDR3, the DNA is TGTGCCAGCAGAGGGGCGGCGAATCAGCCCCAGCATTTT. This sequence encodes CASRGAANQPQHF. The chain uses TRBV6-5 and TRBJ1-5; D may be TRBD1 (5 bases). V dropped 6 bases and J dropped 4 bases, with 10 bases sitting between them. CDR1 is MNHEY and CDR2 is SVGAGI in the germline V gene. There are 13 residues in the CDR3.

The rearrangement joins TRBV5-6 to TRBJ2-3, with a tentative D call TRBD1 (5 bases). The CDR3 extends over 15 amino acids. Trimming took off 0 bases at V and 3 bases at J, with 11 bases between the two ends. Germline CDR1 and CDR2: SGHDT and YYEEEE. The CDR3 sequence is CASSLDQGMTDTQYF. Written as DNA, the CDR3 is TGTGCCAGCAGCTTGGACCAGGGAATGACAGATACGCAGTATTTT.

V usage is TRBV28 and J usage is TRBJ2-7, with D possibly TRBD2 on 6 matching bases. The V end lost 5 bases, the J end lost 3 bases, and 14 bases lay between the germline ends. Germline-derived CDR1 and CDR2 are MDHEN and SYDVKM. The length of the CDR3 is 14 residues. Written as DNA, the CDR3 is TGTGCCAGCAGTCTCTCGGACGGGGGCTACGAGCAGTACTTC. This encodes CASSLSDGGYEQYF.

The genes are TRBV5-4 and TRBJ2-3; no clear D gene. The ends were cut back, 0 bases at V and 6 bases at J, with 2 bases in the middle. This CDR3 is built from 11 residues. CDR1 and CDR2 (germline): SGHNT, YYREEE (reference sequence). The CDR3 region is CASSLADTQYF. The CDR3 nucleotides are TGTGCCAGCAGCTTGGCTGATACGCAGTATTTT.

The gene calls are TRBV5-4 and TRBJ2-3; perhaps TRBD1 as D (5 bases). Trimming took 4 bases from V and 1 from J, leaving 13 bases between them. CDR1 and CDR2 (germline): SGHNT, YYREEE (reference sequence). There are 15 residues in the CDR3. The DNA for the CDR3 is TGTGCCAGCAGCCCCGCCCCACAGGGCACAGATACGCAGTATTTT. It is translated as CASSPAPQGTDTQYF.

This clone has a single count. CDR3 nucleotide sequence: TGCAGCGTTGTACAGGGGTACGAGCAGTACTTC. Protein: CSVVQGYEQYF. The rearrangement joins TRBV29-1 to TRBJ2-7; 7 bases are a match to TRBD1. The J segment lost 4 bases and the V segment lost 4 bases, leaving 1 base of the junction unmatched. The germline CDR1 and CDR2 sequences are SQVTM and ANQGSEA. The length of the CDR3 is 11 residues.

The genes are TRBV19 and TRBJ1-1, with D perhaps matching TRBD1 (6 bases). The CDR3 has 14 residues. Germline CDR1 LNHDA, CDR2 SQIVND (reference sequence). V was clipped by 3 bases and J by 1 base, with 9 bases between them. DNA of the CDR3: TGTGCCAGTAGTATTACAGGGAAGAACACTGAAGCTTTCTTT. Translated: CASSITGKNTEAFF.

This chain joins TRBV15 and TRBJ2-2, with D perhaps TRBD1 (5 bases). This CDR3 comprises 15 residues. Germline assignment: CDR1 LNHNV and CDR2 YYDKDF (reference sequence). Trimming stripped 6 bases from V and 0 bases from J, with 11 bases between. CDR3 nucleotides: TGTGCCACCAGGGGGCAGCGAGCGAACACCGGGGAGCTGTTTTTT. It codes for CATRGQRANTGELFF.

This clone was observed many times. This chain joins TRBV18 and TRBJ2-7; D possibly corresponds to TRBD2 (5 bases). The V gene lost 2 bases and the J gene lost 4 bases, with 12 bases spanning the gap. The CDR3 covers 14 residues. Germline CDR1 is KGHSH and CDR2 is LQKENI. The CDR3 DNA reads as TGTGCCAGCTCACCATTCACTGGAGGTTACGAGCAGTACTTC. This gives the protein CASSPFTGGYEQYF.

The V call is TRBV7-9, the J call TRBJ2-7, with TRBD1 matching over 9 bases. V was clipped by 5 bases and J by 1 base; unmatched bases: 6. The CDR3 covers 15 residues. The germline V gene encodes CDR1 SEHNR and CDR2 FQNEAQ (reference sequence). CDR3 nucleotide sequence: TGTGCCAGCAGCATCAGACAGGGGGGTTCCTACGAGCAGTACTTC. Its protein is CASSIRQGGSYEQYF.

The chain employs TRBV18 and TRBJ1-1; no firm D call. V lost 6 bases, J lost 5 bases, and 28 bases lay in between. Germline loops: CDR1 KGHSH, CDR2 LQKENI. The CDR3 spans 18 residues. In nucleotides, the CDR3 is TGTGCCAGCTCCAACACCTCCCCATCCCCGGGTGGTACGACTGAAGCTTTCTTT. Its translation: CASSNTSPSPGGTTEAFF.

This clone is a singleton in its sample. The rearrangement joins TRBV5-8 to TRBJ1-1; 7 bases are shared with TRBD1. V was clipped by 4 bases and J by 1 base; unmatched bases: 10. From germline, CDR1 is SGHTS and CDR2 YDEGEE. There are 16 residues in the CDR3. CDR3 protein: CASSHTAGGTNTEAFF. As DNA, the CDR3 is TGTGCCAGCAGCCACACTGCAGGGGGAACGAACACTGAAGCTTTCTTT.

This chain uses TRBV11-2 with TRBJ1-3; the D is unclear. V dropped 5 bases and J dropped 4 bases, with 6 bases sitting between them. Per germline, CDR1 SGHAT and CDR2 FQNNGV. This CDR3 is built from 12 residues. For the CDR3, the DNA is TGTGCCAGCAGCCTACCGGGAAACACCATATATTTT. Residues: CASSLPGNTIYF.

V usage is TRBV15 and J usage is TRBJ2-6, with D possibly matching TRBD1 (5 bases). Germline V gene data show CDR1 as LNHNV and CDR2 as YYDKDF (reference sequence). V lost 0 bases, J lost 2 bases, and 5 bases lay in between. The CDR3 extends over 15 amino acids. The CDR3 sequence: CATSRDRAGANVLTF. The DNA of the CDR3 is TGTGCCACCAGCAGAGACAGGGCTGGGGCCAACGTCCTGACTTTC.

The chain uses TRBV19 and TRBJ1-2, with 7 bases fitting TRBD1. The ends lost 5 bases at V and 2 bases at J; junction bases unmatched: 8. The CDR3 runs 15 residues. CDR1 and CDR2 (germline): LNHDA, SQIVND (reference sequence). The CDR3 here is CASSSRQGGNYGYTF. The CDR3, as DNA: TGTGCCAGTAGTTCCCGTCAGGGGGGCAACTATGGCTACACCTTC.

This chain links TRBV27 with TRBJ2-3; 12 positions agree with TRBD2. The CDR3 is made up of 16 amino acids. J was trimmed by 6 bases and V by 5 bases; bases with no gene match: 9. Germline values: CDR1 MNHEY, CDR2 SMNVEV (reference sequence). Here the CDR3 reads CASSRRLAGVVDTQYF. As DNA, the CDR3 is TGTGCCAGCAGTCGCCGACTAGCGGGAGTCGTTGATACGCAGTATTTT.

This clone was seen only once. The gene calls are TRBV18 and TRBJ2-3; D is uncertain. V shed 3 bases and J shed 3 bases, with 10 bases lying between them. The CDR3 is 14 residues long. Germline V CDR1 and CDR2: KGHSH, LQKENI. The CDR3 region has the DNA TGTGCCAGCTCACCTCATAGAGGAACAGATACGCAGTATTTT. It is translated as CASSPHRGTDTQYF.

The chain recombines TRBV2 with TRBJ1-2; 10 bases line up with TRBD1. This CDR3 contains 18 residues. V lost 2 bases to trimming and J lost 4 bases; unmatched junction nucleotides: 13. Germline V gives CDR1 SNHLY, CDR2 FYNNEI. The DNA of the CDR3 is TGTGCCAGCAGTGAAATACGGGACAGGGGTCCTACCCCCTATGGCTACACCTTC. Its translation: CASSEIRDRGPTPYGYTF.

The CDR3 DNA reads TGTGCCAGTAGTACTCGACAGGGGAGGAACTATGGCTACACCTTC. This encodes CASSTRQGRNYGYTF. The V call is TRBV19, the J call TRBJ1-2; 8 bases map to TRBD1. Germline V gene lookup returns CDR1 LNHDA and CDR2 SQIVND (reference sequence). J gave up 2 bases and V 4 bases, and 6 bases lay outside the gene matches. The CDR3 runs 15 residues.

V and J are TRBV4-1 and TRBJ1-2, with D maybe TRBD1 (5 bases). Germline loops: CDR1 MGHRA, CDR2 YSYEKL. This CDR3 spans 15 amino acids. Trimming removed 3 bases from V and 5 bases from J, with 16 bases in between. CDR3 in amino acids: CASSHPLINRYGYTF. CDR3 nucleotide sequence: TGCGCCAGCAGCCATCCCCTTATTAACAGGTATGGCTACACCTTC.

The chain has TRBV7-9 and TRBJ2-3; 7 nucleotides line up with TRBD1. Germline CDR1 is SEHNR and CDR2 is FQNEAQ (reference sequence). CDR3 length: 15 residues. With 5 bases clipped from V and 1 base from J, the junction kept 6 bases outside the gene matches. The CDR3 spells CASSPDRVGTDTQYF. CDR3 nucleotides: TGTGCCAGCAGCCCTGACAGGGTGGGCACAGATACGCAGTATTTT. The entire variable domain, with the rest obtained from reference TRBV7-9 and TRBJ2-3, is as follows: DTGVSQNPRHKITKRGQNVTFRCDPISEHNRLYWYRQTLGQGPEFLTYFQNEAQLEKSRLLSDRFSAERPKGSFSTLEIQRTEQGDSAMYLCASSPDRVGTDTQYFGPGTRLTVL.